A selection of T cell receptor beta chains follows, all from one sample in a study of graft-versus-host responses after intestinal transplantation. The data were produced by immunoSEQ multiplex PCR, yet TCRdb's version contains in-frame clones alone and is incomplete. This table has 80,000 or so clones, 80% to 95% appearing once. The starting material was PBMCs, obtained 98 days after intestinal transplantation. Receptor source: a human patient who received an intestinal transplant, so some T cells may come from the graft donor. The CDR3 runs from the conserved cysteine through the conserved F or W. Each record gives: CDR3 DNA, CDR3 protein, D gene, clone size, CDR3 length, J gene, V gene. The D gene is left open where the match is weak. Clone size appears in some rows only: once, few, many, or a class for an expanded clone.

DNA: TGTGCCAGCAGTGAAGGGACACAAGAGACCCAGTACTTC
CDR3: CASSEGTQETQYF
D: .
size: .
length: 13
J: TRBJ2-5
V: TRBV6-1

DNA: TGTGCCAGCAGCTCTACCGACAGCCCCTACGAGCAGTACTTC
CDR3: CASSSTDSPYEQYF
D: .
size: .
length: 14
J: TRBJ2-7
V: TRBV11-3

DNA: TGTGCCAGCAGTCCTCAGGGACGTACTAATGAAAAACTGTTTTTT
CDR3: CASSPQGRTNEKLFF
D: .
size: few
length: 15
J: TRBJ1-4
V: TRBV6-6

DNA: TGTGCTAGCAGCTTGAGAAATGAGCAGTTCTTC
CDR3: CASSLRNEQFF
D: .
size: .
length: 11
J: TRBJ2-1
V: TRBV6-6

DNA: TGTGCCAGCAGCTTAAGGATCGTCCGGACAGGGACGGAGACCCAGTACTTC
CDR3: CASSLRIVRTGTETQYF
D: TRBD1
size: .
length: 17
J: TRBJ2-5
V: TRBV7-6

DNA: TGTGCCAGCTCGTGGAACAGGTTGAACACTGAAGCTTTCTTT
CDR3: CASSWNRLNTEAFF
D: .
size: .
length: 14
J: TRBJ1-1
V: TRBV6-5

DNA: TGTGCCAGTAGTATTCTTGGAGGGGATCGGGACGAGCAGTACTTC
CDR3: CASSILGGDRDEQYF
D: .
size: .
length: 15
J: TRBJ2-7
V: TRBV19

DNA: TGTGCCAGCAGTTGGACTAGCGGGACAGATACGCAGTATTTT
CDR3: CASSWTSGTDTQYF
D: TRBD2
size: once
length: 14
J: TRBJ2-3
V: TRBV27

DNA: TGTGCCAGCAGTCTAAAACCTGATTTGGAATCCTACAATGAGCAGTTCTTC
CDR3: CASSLKPDLESYNEQFF
D: .
size: .
length: 17
J: TRBJ2-1
V: TRBV28

DNA: TGTGCCAGCTCACCAGGGACAGGGGGCTACGAGCAGTACTTC
CDR3: CASSPGTGGYEQYF
D: TRBD1
size: .
length: 14
J: TRBJ2-7
V: TRBV18

DNA: TGTGCCAGCAGTTTATCGGGTACAGGTGCCCTTCAAGAGACCCAGTACTTC
CDR3: CASSLSGTGALQETQYF
D: .
size: .
length: 17
J: TRBJ2-5
V: TRBV28

DNA: TGTGCCAGCAGCCCATACGAACAGGGCCCAACTAATGAAAAACTGTTTTTT
CDR3: CASSPYEQGPTNEKLFF
D: .
size: .
length: 17
J: TRBJ1-4
V: TRBV9

DNA: TGTGCCAGCAGCCCGCCCGGACAGTTCTACAATGAGCAGTTCTTC
CDR3: CASSPPGQFYNEQFF
D: .
size: once
length: 15
J: TRBJ2-1
V: TRBV7-9

DNA: TGTGCCAGCAGTTACTCAGGGGCAAGTCAGCCCCAGCATTTT
CDR3: CASSYSGASQPQHF
D: .
size: .
length: 14
J: TRBJ1-5
V: TRBV6-6

DNA: TGTGCCAGCAGTTTTGGCAGGGTGGGACCCTACTACGAGCAGTACTTC
CDR3: CASSFGRVGPYYEQYF
D: .
size: .
length: 16
J: TRBJ2-7
V: TRBV28

DNA: TGTGCCAGCAGCTACGTTTTAGCCAAAAACATTCAGTACTTC
CDR3: CASSYVLAKNIQYF
D: .
size: .
length: 14
J: TRBJ2-4
V: TRBV5-5

DNA: TGTGCCAGCAGCGCTCTTGAGGCTACTAGCACAGATACGCAGTATTTT
CDR3: CASSALEATSTDTQYF
D: .
size: .
length: 16
J: TRBJ2-3
V: TRBV14

DNA: TGTGCCAGCAGCATACAGGTGCCCTACAATGAGCAGTTCTTC
CDR3: CASSIQVPYNEQFF
D: .
size: .
length: 14
J: TRBJ2-1
V: TRBV27

DNA: TGCGCCAGCAGCTGGGACGTACAAGAGACCCAGTACTTC
CDR3: CASSWDVQETQYF
D: .
size: .
length: 13
J: TRBJ2-5
V: TRBV5-1

DNA: TGTGCCAGCAGCTTAGCTCAGGGCCCGTATTTT
CDR3: CASSLAQGPYF
D: .
size: .
length: 11
J: TRBJ2-3
V: TRBV11-2

DNA: TGTGCCAGCAGCAGCGCAAACACCATATATTTT
CDR3: CASSSANTIYF
D: .
size: once
length: 11
J: TRBJ1-3
V: TRBV5-4

DNA: TGTGCCAGCTCACCAACTTTCGGGACAGGACCGACCGGGGAGCTGTTTTTT
CDR3: CASSPTFGTGPTGELFF
D: TRBD1
size: .
length: 17
J: TRBJ2-2
V: TRBV18

DNA: TGCGCCAGCAGCCAAGGCTCCGCTGCAGGGGACTATGGCTACACCTTC
CDR3: CASSQGSAAGDYGYTF
D: .
size: .
length: 16
J: TRBJ1-2
V: TRBV4-1

DNA: TGTGCCAGCAGCGTAGGGGACATGTTTAATCAGCCCCAGCATTTT
CDR3: CASSVGDMFNQPQHF
D: .
size: .
length: 15
J: TRBJ1-5
V: TRBV9